The 22 T cell receptor beta chains given below trace back to one sample, sequenced in a study of blood T cell repertoires in COVID-19. Data came from immunoSEQ multiplex PCR; TCRdb stores just in-frame clones and leaves some out. The table has about 70,000 clones, around 89% seen once; the top ten hold approximately 1.4%. Input material: peripheral blood. These receptor sequences come from a human donor in a cohort sampled during active COVID-19.

J is TRBJ2-7 and V is TRBV27; perhaps TRBD1 as D (5 bases). Germline CDR1 MNHEY, CDR2 SMNVEV (reference sequence). The CDR3 consists of 13 residues. V lost 6 bases and J 4 bases, leaving 13 bases between the germline ends. For the CDR3, the DNA is TGTGCCAGCAGCCACAAGGGGTGGTACGAGCAGTACTTC. Translating gives CASSHKGWYEQYF.

This chain links TRBV30 with TRBJ2-3, with D hard to call. The CDR3 has 13 residues. CDR1 and CDR2 from the germline V gene are GTSNPN and SVGIG (reference sequence). V lost 1 base, J lost 6 bases, and 11 bases lay in between. This CDR3 reads CAWSGLRLDTQYF. Written as DNA, the CDR3 is TGTGCCTGGAGTGGTTTGCGGTTGGATACGCAGTATTTT.

CDR3 sequence reads: CASSLVAPMIDTQYF. The CDR3 DNA reads TGTGCCAGCAGCTTAGTGGCACCCATGATAGATACGCAGTATTTT. V is TRBV7-2 and J is TRBJ2-3, with D unresolved. The germline gives CDR1 SGHTA, CDR2 FQGNSA. The CDR3 consists of 15 residues. V shed 1 base and J shed 5 bases, with 13 bases lying between them. The full variable domain, rest sourced from reference TRBV7-2 and TRBJ2-3, is GAGVSQSPSNKVTEKGKDVELRCDPISGHTALYWYRQSLGQGLEFLIYFQGNSAPDKSGLPSDRFSAERTGGSVSTLTIQRTQQEDSAVYLCASSLVAPMIDTQYFGPGTRLTVL.

The genes are TRBV27 and TRBJ2-7; D is perhaps TRBD1 (6 bases). The CDR3 runs 14 residues. V dropped 6 bases and J dropped 8 bases, with 20 bases sitting between them. Per germline, CDR1 MNHEY and CDR2 SMNVEV (reference sequence). DNA of the CDR3: TGTGCCAGCAGGTCAGGGGCTCTCTGGGCCCAGCAGTACTTC. Translating gives CASRSGALWAQQYF.

V is TRBV6-5 and J is TRBJ2-5, with D perhaps TRBD1 (5 bases). With 6 bases removed from V and 5 bases from J, the gap between germline ends came to 13 bases. This CDR3 spans 13 amino acids. Germline CDR1 MNHEY, CDR2 SVGAGI. CDR3 sequence reads: CASRRRATETQYF. In DNA form, the CDR3 reads TGTGCCAGCAGGCGCAGGGCGACGGAGACCCAGTACTTC.

The chain links TRBV6-1 to TRBJ1-2; TRBD1 is a possible D gene (5 bases). Germline loops: CDR1 MNHNS, CDR2 SASEGT. V was clipped by 1 base and J by 6 bases, with 15 bases between them. This CDR3 comprises 15 residues. This CDR3 reads CASSEEQGPIDGYTF. Written as DNA, the CDR3 is TGTGCCAGCAGTGAAGAGCAGGGCCCTATTGATGGCTACACCTTC.

Only one count was recorded for this clone. The V and J genes are TRBV12-5 and TRBJ1-4; a weak D match, TRBD1 (5 bases). The germline V gene encodes CDR1 LGHNT and CDR2 FRNRAP. The V and J ends lost 1 base and 8 bases respectively, with 17 bases between them. The CDR3 has 16 residues. The CDR3 reads CASGLATVGAGEKLFF. The CDR3 coding sequence is TGTGCTAGTGGTTTGGCCACGGTAGGGGCAGGAGAAAAACTGTTTTTT.

This clone was recorded only once. The gene calls are TRBV5-6 and TRBJ1-5, with 11 bases aligning to TRBD1. V lost 2 bases and J lost 6; bases outside the gene matches: 10. The germline V gene encodes CDR1 SGHDT and CDR2 YYEEEE. The CDR3 has 17 amino acids. The CDR3 DNA sequence: TGTGCCAGCAGCTTCGGTGGGACAGGGGGTATCGGTCAGCCCCAGCATTTT. Translating it yields CASSFGGTGGIGQPQHF.

The CDR3 region has the DNA TGTGCCAGCAGTAGTCAGGGACTAGCCCATTACGAGCAGTACTTC. Its protein is CASSSQGLAHYEQYF. This chain joins TRBV28 and TRBJ2-7; 9 nucleotides agree with TRBD2. Germline V CDR1 and CDR2: MDHEN, SYDVKM. J was trimmed by 4 bases and V by 5 bases; bases with no gene match: 9. CDR3 length: 15 residues.

The rearrangement joins TRBV7-2 to TRBJ2-3; the D is unclear. Trimming stripped 3 bases from V and 8 bases from J, with 6 bases between. Germline loops: CDR1 SGHTA, CDR2 FQGNSA. The CDR3 consists of 11 residues. The CDR3 protein is CASSLPGTQYF. The CDR3 DNA follows: TGTGCCAGCAGCTTGCCGGGTACGCAGTATTTT.

The rearrangement uses TRBV9 and TRBJ1-6, with D unresolved. The CDR3 contains 18 residues. The germline gives CDR1 SGDLS, CDR2 YYNGEE. The V end lost 0 bases, the J end lost 0 bases, and 13 bases lay between the germline ends. CDR3 in DNA: TGTGCCAGCAGCGTAGAAATCTCCAGTTTCTCCTATAATTCACCCCTCCACTTT. Its protein product is CASSVEISSFSYNSPLHF. Looking up the rest from reference TRBV9 and TRBJ1-6 gives the full variable domain: DSGVTQTPKHLITATGQRVTLRCSPRSGDLSVYWYQQSLDQGLQFLIQYYNGEERAKGNILERFSAQQFPDLHSELNLSSLELGDSALYFCASSVEISSFSYNSPLHFGNGTRLTVT.

V usage is TRBV3-1 (or the pseudogene TRBV3-2) and J usage is TRBJ1-5; D is uncertain. The CDR3 runs 18 residues. V shed 3 bases and J shed 6 bases, with 24 bases lying between them. CDR1 and CDR2 (germline): LGHDT, YNNKEL (reference sequence). The CDR3 DNA sequence: TGTGCCAGCAGCCACGGCTCGGTGGCACACCCGACGGGTCAGCCCCAGCATTTT. The encoded protein is CASSHGSVAHPTGQPQHF.

This chain uses TRBV18 with TRBJ1-1; D uncertain. Trimming took off 3 bases at V and 3 bases at J, with 8 bases between the two ends. The length of the CDR3 is 13 residues. The germline V gene encodes CDR1 KGHSH and CDR2 LQKENI. In DNA form, the CDR3 reads TGTGCCAGCTCACCGACGAGCGACACTGAAGCTTTCTTT. It yields the protein CASSPTSDTEAFF.

This chain joins TRBV29-1 and TRBJ2-5, with 9 positions matching TRBD1. The trim removed 4 bases at V and 5 bases at J, leaving 5 bases unmatched. The CDR3 consists of 13 residues. Germline CDR1 SQVTM, CDR2 ANQGSEA. The CDR3 sequence is CSVAQGAGETQYF. The CDR3 DNA is TGCAGCGTTGCACAGGGGGCCGGGGAGACCCAGTACTTC.

This clone was counted between two and nine times. J is TRBJ1-2 and V is TRBV24-1; unclear D gene. The CDR3 runs to 11 residues. CDR1 and CDR2 (germline): KGHDR, SFDVKD. Trimming took 6 bases from V and 5 from J, leaving 6 bases between them. CDR3 sequence (DNA): TGTGCCACCAGTAGCGCTTATGGCTACACCTTC. This codes for CATSSAYGYTF.

The chain joins TRBV6-6 to TRBJ2-5, with 10 positions matching TRBD2. Germline CDR1 reads MNHNY; CDR2 reads SVGAGI (reference sequence). V was clipped by 6 bases and J by 5 bases; unmatched bases: 24. This CDR3 is built from 20 residues. DNA of the CDR3: TGTGCCAGCAGCCCCATTGAGCGGGAGGGCCCTCTGGATGTTTGGGAGACCCAGTACTTC. Protein product: CASSPIEREGPLDVWETQYF.

The chain uses TRBV19 and TRBJ2-1; D unresolved. Germline V lookup: CDR1 LNHDA, CDR2 SQIVND (reference sequence). This CDR3 spans 14 amino acids. Trimming removed 5 bases from V and 0 bases from J, with 8 bases in between. The CDR3: CASSPRSSYNEQFF. The CDR3 DNA follows: TGTGCCAGTAGTCCCCGGAGCTCCTACAATGAGCAGTTCTTC.

This chain links TRBV27 with TRBJ1-2, with a possible D match to TRBD1 (6 bases). V lost 6 bases, J lost 3 bases, and 14 bases lay in between. This CDR3 is 14 amino acids long. From germline, CDR1 is MNHEY and CDR2 SMNVEV (reference sequence). The CDR3 here is CASRPSAGDYGYTF. CDR3 nucleotides: TGTGCCAGCAGACCTTCGGCAGGGGACTATGGCTACACCTTC.

The rearrangement uses TRBV9 and TRBJ2-5, with D hard to call. Germline values: CDR1 SGDLS, CDR2 YYNGEE. CDR3 length: 14 residues. Trimming cost V 0 bases and J 7 bases, with 13 bases left between them. For the CDR3, the DNA is TGTGCCAGCAGCGTAGATTCAATGTTGAGGACCCAGTACTTC. It encodes CASSVDSMLRTQYF.

The V call is TRBV29-1, the J call TRBJ2-1; 9 bases agree with TRBD2. Germline V gene lookup returns CDR1 SQVTM and CDR2 ANQGSEA. The CDR3 totals 17 residues. Trimming at V came to 0 bases and at J to 3 bases, leaving 9 bases not matched to a gene. The CDR3 region is CSVEDPQTSGDYNEQFF. The CDR3 nucleotides read TGCAGCGTTGAAGATCCGCAGACTAGCGGTGACTACAATGAGCAGTTCTTC.

The CDR3 reads CASSMEWRAPYNEQFF. The CDR3 DNA reads TGTGCCAGTAGTATGGAGTGGAGGGCCCCCTACAATGAGCAGTTCTTC. The V and J genes are TRBV19 and TRBJ2-1, with a weak D call TRBD2 (6 bases). Germline V gene sequence: CDR1 LNHDA, CDR2 SQIVND (reference sequence). The V gene lost 3 bases and the J gene lost 2 bases, with 14 bases spanning the gap. This CDR3 contains 16 residues.

The chain uses TRBV11-3 and TRBJ1-5, with D perhaps TRBD1 (5 bases). Germline V CDR1 and CDR2: SGHNT, YENEEA. This CDR3 spans 14 amino acids. The V end was cut by 1 base, the J end by 4 bases, with 8 bases between. The CDR3 DNA reads as TGTGCCAGCAGCTTAGGGGGCCCGAATCAGCCCCAGCATTTT. Translation: CASSLGGPNQPQHF.